The TCR beta chain described here comes from a study of blood T cell repertoires in COVID-19 (TCRdb year 2020). Context from the whole study: Samples from collaborators originated in the United States, Italy and Spain and spanned both the acute and convalescent phases of COVID-19. The material from the prospective study consisted of cDNA or gDNA derived from T cells, B-cell-depleted T cells, or PBMCs. Deeply sampled blood TCRbeta repertoires from subjects exposed to, actively infected with, or recovered from COVID-19 were included in the dataset. The repertoires were made available in a free public database intended to serve as a resource for research on the immune response to SARS-CoV-2. The samples were drawn from the first 160 participants of the ongoing ImmuneRACE study and from 1,200 or so subjects provided by 6 global collaborators. Nearly every sample came with metadata listing a de-identified subject ID, COVID-19 status, age in years and sex. Where available, HLA class I and class II types were obtained from metadata supplied by the sample provider rather than from assay-based typing.

Taken from cysteine to phenylalanine, the CDR3 has 14 residues. CDR3 DNA is the only sequence kept; it has 42 bases, read in frame from the first base. From the germline V gene, CDR1 is SGHTA and CDR2 is FQGNSA. V loses 5 bases, J loses 4 bases, and the germline ends lie 15 bases apart. This clone came up once. The target of this receptor is not known. Base qualities are missing; no much larger clone stands one base away. The immunoSEQ Assay, a bias-controlled multiplex PCR, was used to amplify TCRbeta CDR3 regions from genomic DNA. Per the source publication's procedure: The number of nucleated cells in each sample was estimated from the amplification of reference gene primers within the assay. Sequence reads were collapsed and filtered to measure the absolute abundance of every unique TCRbeta CDR3 rearrangement. For each sample, productive Simpson clonality was calculated by taking the square root of Simpson's diversity index across productive rearrangements. TCRdb retrieved this table from immuneACCESS and kept in-frame rearrangements only. Not all clones are present; in checked studies, unresolved V genes account for under half, and no reason is known for the remainder. From that table come the V and J calls and clone size; the DNA was used to work out D and trimming. The sample table holds over 300,000 clones, of which about 82% were seen once. The biggest ten clones account for 7.2% of the sample.

What the work shows at the level of the full study, not this receptor alone: The amount of clinical and demographic metadata varied by source and participant and was provided uncurated.

Whole blood was collected in K2EDTA tubes by collaborating institutions according to the institutions' own protocols. Collaborator samples were shipped for TCRbeta analysis as frozen whole blood, isolated PBMCs, or DNA extracted from either sample type. The sequenced sample was peripheral blood. The receptor chain draws on TRBV7-2 and TRBJ2-7; TRBD1 is a weak D gene call, 5 bases matching. This TCR came from a human donor in a cohort sampled during active COVID-19. CDR3 protein: CASSLYGQKYEQYF. The sequence in DNA is TGTGCCAGCAGCCTTTACGGACAAAAATACGAGCAGTACTTC.